The present T cell receptor (beta chain) was sequenced within a study of control samples from healthy donors and cancer patients. Method: immunoSEQ multiplex PCR; TCRdb's copy keeps in-frame clones and lacks some. Of about 120,000 clones listed, 80% to 90% were seen once; the top ten hold 9.5% to 13%. V lost 1 base, J lost 3 bases, and 12 bases lay in between. Germline V gene data show CDR1 as SGHAT and CDR2 as FQNNGV. The CDR3 is 15 residues long. The sequencing input was blood. The clonotype comes from a man aged 25-40 years in good health. This rearrangement joins TRBV11-2 to TRBJ1-1, with D unresolved. The CDR3 DNA reads TGTGCCAGCAGCTTAGGTTGGGGATCGGACACTGAAGCTTTCTTT. Translating gives CASSLGWGSDTEAFF.